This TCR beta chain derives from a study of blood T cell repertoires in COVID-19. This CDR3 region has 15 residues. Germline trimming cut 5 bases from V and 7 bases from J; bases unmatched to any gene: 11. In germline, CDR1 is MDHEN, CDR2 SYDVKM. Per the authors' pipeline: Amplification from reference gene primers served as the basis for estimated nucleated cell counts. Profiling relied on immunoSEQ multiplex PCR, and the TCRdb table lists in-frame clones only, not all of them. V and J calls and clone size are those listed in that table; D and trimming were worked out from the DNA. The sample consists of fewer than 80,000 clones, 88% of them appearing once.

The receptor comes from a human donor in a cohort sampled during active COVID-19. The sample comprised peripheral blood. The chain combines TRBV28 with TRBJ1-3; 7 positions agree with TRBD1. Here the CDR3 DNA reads TGTGCCAGCAGTCTAGACCTGACAGGGATTAACACCATATATTTT. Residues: CASSLDLTGINTIYF.